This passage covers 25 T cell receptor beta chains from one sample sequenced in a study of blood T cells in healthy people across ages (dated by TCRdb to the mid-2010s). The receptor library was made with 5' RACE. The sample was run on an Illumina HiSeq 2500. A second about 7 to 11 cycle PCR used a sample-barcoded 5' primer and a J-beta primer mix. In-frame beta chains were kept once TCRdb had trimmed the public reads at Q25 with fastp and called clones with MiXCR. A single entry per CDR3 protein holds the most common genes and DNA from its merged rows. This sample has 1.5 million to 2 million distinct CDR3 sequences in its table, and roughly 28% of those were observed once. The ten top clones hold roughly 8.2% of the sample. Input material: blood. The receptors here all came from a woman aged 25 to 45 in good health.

In DNA, the CDR3 is TGCGCCAGCAGCCCTACACAGGGTGGCAACATTCAGTACTTC. Residues: CASSPTQGGNIQYF. The J gene is TRBJ2-4, the V gene TRBV5-1; possibly TRBD1 for D (6 bases). Germline V CDR1 and CDR2: SGHRS, YFSETQ. This CDR3 spans 14 amino acids. V lost 4 bases to trimming and J lost 7 bases, with 15 bases between them.

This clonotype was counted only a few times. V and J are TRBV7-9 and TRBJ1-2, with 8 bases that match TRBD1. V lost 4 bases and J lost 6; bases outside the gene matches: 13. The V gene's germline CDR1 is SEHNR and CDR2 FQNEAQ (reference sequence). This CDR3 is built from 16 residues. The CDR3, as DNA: TGTGCCAGCAGCTCGAAGAGGACAGGGAAGGAACATGGCTACACCTTC. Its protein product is CASSSKRTGKEHGYTF.

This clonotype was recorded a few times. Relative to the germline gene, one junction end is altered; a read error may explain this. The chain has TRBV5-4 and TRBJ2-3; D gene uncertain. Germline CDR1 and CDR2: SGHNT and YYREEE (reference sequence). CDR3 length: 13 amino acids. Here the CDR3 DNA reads TGTGCTAGCAGCTTGGCGAGCTGGGATACGCAGTATTTT. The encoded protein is CASSLASWDTQYF.

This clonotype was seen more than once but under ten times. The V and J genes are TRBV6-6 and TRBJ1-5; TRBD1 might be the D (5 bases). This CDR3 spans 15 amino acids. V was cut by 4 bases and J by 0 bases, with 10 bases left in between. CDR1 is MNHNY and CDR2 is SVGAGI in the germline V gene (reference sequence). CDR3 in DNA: TGTGCCAGCAGTTCGGGGGTATATAGCAATCAGCCCCAGCATTTT. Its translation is CASSSGVYSNQPQHF.

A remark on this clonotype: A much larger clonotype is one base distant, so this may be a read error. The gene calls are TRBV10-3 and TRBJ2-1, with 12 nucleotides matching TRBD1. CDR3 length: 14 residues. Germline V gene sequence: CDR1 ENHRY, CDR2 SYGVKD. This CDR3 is CAISRDRGQDEQCF. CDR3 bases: TGTGCCATCAGCCGGGACAGGGGGCAGGATGAGCAGTGCTTC.

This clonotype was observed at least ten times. The CDR3: CASSLEFRGRNIQYF. The CDR3 DNA is TGTGCCAGCAGCTTAGAATTCAGGGGCAGAAACATTCAGTACTTC. This chain joins TRBV11-2 and TRBJ2-4; the D gene is possibly TRBD1 (6 bases). This CDR3 region has 15 residues. Germline CDR1 and CDR2: SGHAT and FQNNGV. V was shortened by 0 bases and J by 6 bases, with 12 bases between the two germline ends.

The CDR3 region is CASRDRAGDTQYF. The CDR3 DNA reads TGTGCCAGCAGAGACAGGGCTGGCGATACGCAGTATTTT. The chain employs TRBV4-2 and TRBJ2-3; 7 nucleotides agree with TRBD1. The V segment lost 6 bases and the J segment 6 bases; nucleotides outside the gene matches: 6. Looked up from germline, CDR1 is LGHNA and CDR2 is YNFKEQ. CDR3 length equals 13 residues.

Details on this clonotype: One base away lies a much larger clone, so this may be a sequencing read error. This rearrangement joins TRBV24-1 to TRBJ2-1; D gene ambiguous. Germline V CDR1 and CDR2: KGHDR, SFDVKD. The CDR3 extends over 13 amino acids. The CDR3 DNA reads TGTGCCACCAGTGATACACATTACAATGAGCAGTGCTTC. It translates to CATSDTHYNEQCF.

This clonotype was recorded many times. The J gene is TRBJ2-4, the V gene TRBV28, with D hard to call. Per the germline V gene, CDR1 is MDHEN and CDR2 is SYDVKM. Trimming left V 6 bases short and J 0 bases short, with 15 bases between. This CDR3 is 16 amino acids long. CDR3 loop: CASRPTWSGAKNIQYF. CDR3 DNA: TGTGCCAGCAGACCTACTTGGTCGGGAGCCAAAAACATTCAGTACTTC. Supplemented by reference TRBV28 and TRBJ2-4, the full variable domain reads DVKVTQSSRYLVKRTGEKVFLECVQDMDHENMFWYRQDPGLGLRLIYFSYDVKMKEKGDIPEGYSVSREKKERFSLILESASTNQTSMYLCASRPTWSGAKNIQYFGAGTRLSVL.

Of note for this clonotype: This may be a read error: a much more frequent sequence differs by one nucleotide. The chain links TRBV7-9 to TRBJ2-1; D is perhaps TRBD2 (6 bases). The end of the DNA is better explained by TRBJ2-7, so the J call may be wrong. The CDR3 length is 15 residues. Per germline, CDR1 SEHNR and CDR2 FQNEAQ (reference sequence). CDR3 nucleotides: TGTGCCAGCAGCTTAATTAGGACTAACCACAATGAGCAGTACTTC. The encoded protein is CASSLIRTNHNEQYF.

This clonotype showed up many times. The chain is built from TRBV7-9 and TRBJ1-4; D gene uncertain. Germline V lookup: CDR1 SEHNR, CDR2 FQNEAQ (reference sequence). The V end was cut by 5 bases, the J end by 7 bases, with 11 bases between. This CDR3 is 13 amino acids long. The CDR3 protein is CASSPSGVEKLFF. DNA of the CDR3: TGTGCCAGCAGCCCTTCGGGAGTTGAAAAACTGTTTTTT.

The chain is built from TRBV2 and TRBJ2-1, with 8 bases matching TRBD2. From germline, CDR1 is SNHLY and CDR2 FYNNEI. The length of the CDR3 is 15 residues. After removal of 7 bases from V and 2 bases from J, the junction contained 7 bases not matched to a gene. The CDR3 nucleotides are TGTGCCAGCAAGCTAGCGGGTTTAACCTACAATGAGCAGTTCTTC. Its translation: CASKLAGLTYNEQFF. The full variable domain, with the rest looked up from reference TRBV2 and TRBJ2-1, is EPEVTQTPSHQVTQMGQEVILRCVPISNHLYFYWYRQILGQKVEFLVSFYNNEISEKSEIFDDQFSVERPDGSNFTLKIRSTKLEDSAMYFCASKLAGLTYNEQFFGPGTRLTVL.

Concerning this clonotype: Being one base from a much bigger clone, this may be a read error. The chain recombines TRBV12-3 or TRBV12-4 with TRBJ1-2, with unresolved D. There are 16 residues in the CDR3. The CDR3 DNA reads TGTGCCAGCAGTTTACGGGATTTCGAGACTAACTATGGCTACATCTTC. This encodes CASSLRDFETNYGYIF.

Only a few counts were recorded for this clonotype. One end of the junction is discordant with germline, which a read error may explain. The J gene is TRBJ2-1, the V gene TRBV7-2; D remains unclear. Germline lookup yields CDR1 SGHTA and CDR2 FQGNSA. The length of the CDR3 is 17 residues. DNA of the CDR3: TGTGCCAGCAGCCCATTTCCCACGGGTAGCTCCTACAGTGAGCAGTTCTTC. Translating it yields CASSPFPTGSSYSEQFF.

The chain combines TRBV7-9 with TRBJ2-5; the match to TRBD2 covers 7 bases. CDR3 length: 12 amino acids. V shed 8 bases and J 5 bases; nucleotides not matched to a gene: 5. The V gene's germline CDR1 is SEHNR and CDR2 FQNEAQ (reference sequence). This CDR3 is CASGRGVETQYF. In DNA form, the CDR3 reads TGTGCCAGCGGACGGGGGGTGGAGACCCAGTACTTC.

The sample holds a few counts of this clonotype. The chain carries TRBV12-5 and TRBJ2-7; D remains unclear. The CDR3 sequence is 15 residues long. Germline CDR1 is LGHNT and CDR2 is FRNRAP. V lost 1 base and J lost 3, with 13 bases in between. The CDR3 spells CASGLGVGNIYEQYF. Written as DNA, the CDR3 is TGTGCTAGTGGTTTGGGCGTGGGCAATATCTACGAGCAGTACTTC.

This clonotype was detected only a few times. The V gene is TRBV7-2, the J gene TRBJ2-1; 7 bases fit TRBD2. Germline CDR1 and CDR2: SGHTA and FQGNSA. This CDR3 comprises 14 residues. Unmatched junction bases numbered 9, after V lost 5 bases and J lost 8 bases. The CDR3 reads CASSILTSSDEQFF. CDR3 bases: TGTGCCAGCAGCATCTTGACTAGCAGCGATGAGCAGTTCTTC.

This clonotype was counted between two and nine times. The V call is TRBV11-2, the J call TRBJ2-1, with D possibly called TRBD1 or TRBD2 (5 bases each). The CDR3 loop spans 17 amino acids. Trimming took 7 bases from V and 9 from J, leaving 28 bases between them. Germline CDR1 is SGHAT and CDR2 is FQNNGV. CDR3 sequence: CASIDGKTTLGPGEQFF. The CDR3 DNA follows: TGTGCCAGCATCGACGGGAAAACGACCCTGGGGCCTGGTGAGCAGTTCTTC.

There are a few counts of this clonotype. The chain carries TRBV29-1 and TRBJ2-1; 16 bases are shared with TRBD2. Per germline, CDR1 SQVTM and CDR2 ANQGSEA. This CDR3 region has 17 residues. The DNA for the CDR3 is TGCAACGCCTGGACAGCCACGGGACTAGCGGGAGGGAGCGAGCAGTTCTTC. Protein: CNAWTATGLAGGSEQFF.

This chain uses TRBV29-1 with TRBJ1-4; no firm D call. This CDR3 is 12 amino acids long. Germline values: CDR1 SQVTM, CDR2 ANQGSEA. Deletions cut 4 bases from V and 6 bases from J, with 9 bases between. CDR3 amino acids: CSVGGGDEKLFF. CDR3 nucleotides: TGCAGCGTTGGCGGTGGTGATGAAAAACTGTTTTTT.

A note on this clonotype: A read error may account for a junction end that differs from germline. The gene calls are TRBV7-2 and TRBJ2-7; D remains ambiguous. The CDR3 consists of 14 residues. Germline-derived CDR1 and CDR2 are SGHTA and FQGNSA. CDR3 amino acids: CAGSLYGSPYEQYF. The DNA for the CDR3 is TGTGCCGGCAGCTTATATGGGTCCCCCTACGAGCAGTACTTC.

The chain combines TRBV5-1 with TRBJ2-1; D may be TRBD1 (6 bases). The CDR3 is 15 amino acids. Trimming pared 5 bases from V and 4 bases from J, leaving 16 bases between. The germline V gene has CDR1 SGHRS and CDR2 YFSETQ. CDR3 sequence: CASRKGQGLYNEQFF. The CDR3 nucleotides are TGCGCCAGCAGAAAGGGACAAGGCCTATACAATGAGCAGTTCTTC.

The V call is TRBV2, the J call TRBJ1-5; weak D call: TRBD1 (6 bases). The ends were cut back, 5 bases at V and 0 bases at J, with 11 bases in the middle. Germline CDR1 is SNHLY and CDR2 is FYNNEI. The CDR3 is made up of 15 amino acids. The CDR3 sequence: CASSHDRNSNQPQHF. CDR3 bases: TGTGCCAGCAGTCACGACAGGAATAGCAATCAGCCCCAGCATTTT.

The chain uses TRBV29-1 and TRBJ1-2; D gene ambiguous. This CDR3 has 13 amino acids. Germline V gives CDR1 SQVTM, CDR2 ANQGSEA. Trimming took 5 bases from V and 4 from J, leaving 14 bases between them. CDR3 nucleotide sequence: TGCAGCGTTCGAACAGATACTTTCTATGGCTACACCTTC. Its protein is CSVRTDTFYGYTF.

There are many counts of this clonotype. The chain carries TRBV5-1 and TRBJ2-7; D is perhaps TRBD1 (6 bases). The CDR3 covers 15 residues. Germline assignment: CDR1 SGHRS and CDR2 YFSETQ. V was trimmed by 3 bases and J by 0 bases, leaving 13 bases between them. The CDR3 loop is CASSSGTTVSYEQYF. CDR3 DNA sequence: TGCGCCAGCAGCTCAGGGACAACCGTCTCCTACGAGCAGTACTTC.